The 9 T cell receptor beta chains given below trace back to one sample, sequenced in a study of blood T cell repertoires in COVID-19. TCRdb's table, derived via immunoSEQ multiplex PCR, lists solely in-frame clones and lacks some. The data contain roughly 80,000 clones, about 88% of them seen just once; the ten biggest clones take up approximately 2.9%. The specimen was peripheral blood. These receptors originate from a woman of 80 years or more with acute or convalescent COVID-19.

V and J are TRBV7-2 and TRBJ2-1; 7 nucleotides agree with TRBD2. V was clipped by 2 bases and J by 2 bases; unmatched bases: 6. The CDR3 extends over 16 amino acids. The germline gives CDR1 SGHTA, CDR2 FQGNSA. The CDR3 region has the DNA TGTGCCAGCAGCTTATTTGGCGGGAGAACCTACAATGAGCAGTTCTTC. As protein: CASSLFGGRTYNEQFF.

The chain recombines TRBV11-2 with TRBJ1-1; a weak D match, TRBD1 (5 bases). Trimming took off 5 bases at V and 2 bases at J, with 12 bases between the two ends. This CDR3 has 14 amino acids. Germline V lookup: CDR1 SGHAT, CDR2 FQNNGV. This chain's CDR3 is CASSRMTVNTEAFF. For the CDR3, the DNA is TGTGCCAGCAGCCGAATGACAGTTAACACTGAAGCTTTCTTT.

The chain uses TRBV6-5 and TRBJ1-5; D remains ambiguous. Germline V gives CDR1 MNHEY, CDR2 SVGAGI. The CDR3 length is 13 residues. Trimming left V 5 bases short and J 4 bases short, with 9 bases between. The DNA for the CDR3 is TGTGCCAGCAGTCCCTCAGTAAATCAGCCCCAGCATTTT. The encoded protein is CASSPSVNQPQHF.

The chain links TRBV7-8 to TRBJ1-1; D call uncertain. In germline, CDR1 is SGHVS, CDR2 FQNEAQ. Trimming left V 3 bases short and J 0 bases short, with 11 bases between. The CDR3 extends over 15 amino acids. This CDR3 reads CASSLRHFMNTEAFF. DNA of the CDR3: TGTGCCAGCAGCTTGAGACACTTCATGAACACTGAAGCTTTCTTT.

The count of this clone is one. V and J are TRBV5-4 and TRBJ2-7; TRBD2 might be the D (6 bases). Trimming shortened V by 0 bases and J by 0 bases, and 10 bases separated the two germline ends. CDR1 is SGHNT, CDR2 YYREEE, per germline (reference sequence). CDR3 size: 15 residues. CDR3 DNA: TGTGCCAGCAGCTTGGCGGGCGGGGCCTCCTACGAGCAGTACTTC. This encodes CASSLAGGASYEQYF.

The rearrangement links TRBV27 to TRBJ1-5; no reliable D call. CDR3 length: 13 amino acids. Trimming took off 3 bases at V and 5 bases at J, with 8 bases between the two ends. Germline CDR1 MNHEY, CDR2 SMNVEV (reference sequence). The CDR3 nucleotides are TGTGCCAGCAGTTTCACGGTGTATCAGCCCCAGCATTTT. Its translation: CASSFTVYQPQHF.

In this sample, this clone turned up once. The CDR3 loop reads CASSPNVGGGYGYTF. CDR3 bases: TGCGCCAGCAGCCCCAACGTAGGGGGCGGCTATGGCTACACCTTC. V is TRBV4-1 and J is TRBJ1-2; 7 nucleotides agree with TRBD1. Germline loops: CDR1 MGHRA, CDR2 YSYEKL. The CDR3 contains 15 residues. The ends lost 4 bases at V and 4 bases at J; junction bases unmatched: 9.

The J gene is TRBJ1-2, the V gene TRBV7-9; no definite D call. Germline V CDR1 and CDR2: SEHNR, FQNEAQ (reference sequence). This CDR3 has 11 amino acids. V was cut by 2 bases and J by 7 bases, with 5 bases left in between. The CDR3, as DNA: TGTGCCAGCAGCTTAAATAGTGGCTACACCTTC. Translation gives CASSLNSGYTF.

The chain links TRBV19 to TRBJ2-1, with TRBD2 identical over 13 bases. Unmatched junction bases numbered 6, after V lost 8 bases and J lost 2 bases. Germline V gene data show CDR1 as LNHDA and CDR2 as SQIVND (reference sequence). This CDR3 is built from 16 residues. Here the CDR3 reads CASLRTSGSTYNEQFF. DNA of the CDR3: TGTGCCAGTCTTAGGACTAGCGGGAGCACCTACAATGAGCAGTTCTTC.